The source of this T cell receptor beta chain is a study of OX40 agonist ivuxolimab in advanced cancers. Trimming removed 0 bases at V and 5 bases at J, with 8 bases between. The CDR3 length is 13 residues. The V gene's germline CDR1 is GTSNPN and CDR2 SVGIG (reference sequence). This table comes from immunoSEQ multiplex PCR, and its TCRdb copy is limited to in-frame clones, with some not included. This table has some 39,000 clones, more than 70% appearing once. V gene TRBV30 combines with J gene TRBJ1-5; D gene uncertain. The starting material was CD4+ or CD8+ T cells sorted from blood, obtained in a trial of the OX40 agonist ivuxolimab. This receptor was taken from an adult with an advanced solid tumor such as melanoma, head and neck, liver or kidney cancer. The CDR3 region is CAWSVIGDQPQHF. CDR3 coding DNA: TGTGCCTGGAGTGTAATCGGTGATCAGCCCCAGCATTTT.